Below are 12 T cell receptor beta chains sequenced from a single sample in a study of OX40 agonist ivuxolimab in advanced cancers. Assay: immunoSEQ multiplex PCR; the TCRdb copy retains only in-frame clones and omits some. The sample records under 100,000 clones, over 80% being singletons. The sequencing here drew on CD4+ or CD8+ T cells sorted from blood, taken in a trial of the OX40 agonist ivuxolimab. The receptors come from an adult with an advanced solid tumor such as melanoma, head and neck, liver or kidney cancer.

This clone occurred a few times. The chain uses TRBV29-1 and TRBJ2-2; 7 bases line up with TRBD1. V lost 6 bases to trimming and J lost 4 bases; unmatched junction nucleotides: 11. CDR1 is SQVTM, CDR2 ANQGSEA, per germline. This CDR3 spans 15 amino acids. In DNA, the CDR3 is TGCAGCGTCCTGAGGACAGGAGCCATCACCGGGGAGCTGTTTTTT. It translates to CSVLRTGAITGELFF.

V gene TRBV5-4 combines with J gene TRBJ2-5; D is possibly TRBD1 or TRBD2 (5 bases each). Germline CDR1 is SGHNT and CDR2 is YYREEE (reference sequence). This CDR3 spans 13 amino acids. V was pared by 3 bases and J by 1 base, with 7 bases between. The CDR3 nucleotides read TGTGCCAGCAGCTCCGGGGCCCAAGAGACCCAGTACTTC. This translates into CASSSGAQETQYF.

The V call is TRBV9, the J call TRBJ1-3, with unresolved D. Per germline, CDR1 SGDLS and CDR2 YYNGEE. The CDR3 is made up of 14 amino acids. Trimming pared 0 bases from V and 1 base from J, leaving 5 bases between. The CDR3 bases are TGTGCCAGCAGCGTAGACCGATCTGGAAACACCATATATTTT. Translated: CASSVDRSGNTIYF. Combining the CDR3 with reference TRBV9 and TRBJ1-3 gives the whole variable domain DSGVTQTPKHLITATGQRVTLRCSPRSGDLSVYWYQQSLDQGLQFLIQYYNGEERAKGNILERFSAQQFPDLHSELNLSSLELGDSALYFCASSVDRSGNTIYFGEGSWLTVV.

CDR3 coding DNA: TGTGCCAGCAGCTTAGGACAGCCGAACACCGGGGAGCTGTTTTTT. Translating it yields CASSLGQPNTGELFF. The rearrangement uses TRBV11-1 and TRBJ2-2, with D tentatively TRBD1 (5 bases). With 1 base removed from V and 0 bases from J, the gap between germline ends came to 6 bases. There are 15 residues in the CDR3. CDR1 is SGHAT and CDR2 is FQDESV in the germline V gene (reference sequence).

The chain couples TRBV5-1 to TRBJ1-5, with 7 bases matching TRBD1. Germline CDR1 is SGHRS and CDR2 is YFSETQ. The V segment lost 0 bases and the J segment 7 bases; nucleotides outside the gene matches: 7. This CDR3 contains 15 residues. The CDR3 region has the DNA TGCGCCAGCAGCTTGGGGTTACAGGGGAACCAGCCCCAGCATTTT. Translating gives CASSLGLQGNQPQHF.

The chain links TRBV5-1 to TRBJ2-5; D is undetermined. The CDR3 has 15 residues. V was shortened by 0 bases and J by 5 bases, with 14 bases between the two germline ends. Germline V lookup: CDR1 SGHRS, CDR2 YFSETQ. The CDR3 DNA reads as TGCGCCAGCAGCTTGGAAGGTGGGCCTGGGGAGACCCAGTACTTC. Translating it yields CASSLEGGPGETQYF.

The chain couples TRBV2 to TRBJ2-7; D is uncertain. The CDR3 is 16 amino acids. Looked up from germline, CDR1 is SNHLY and CDR2 is FYNNEI. Trimming cost V 2 bases and J 3 bases, with 17 bases left between them. CDR3 DNA: TGTGCCAGCAGTGAAATGCTATTAGGCGGAAACTACGAGCAGTACTTC. It yields the protein CASSEMLLGGNYEQYF.

This clone was observed once. The chain has TRBV6-6 and TRBJ2-7; 9 bases line up with TRBD1. This CDR3 contains 14 residues. The junction had 8 bases not matched to a gene; V was cut back by 5 bases and J by 6 bases. In germline, CDR1 is MNHNY, CDR2 SVGAGI (reference sequence). The CDR3, as DNA: TGTGCCAGCAGTGCGGACAGGGGAGTTGGCGAGCAGTACTTC. Its protein is CASSADRGVGEQYF.

V and J are TRBV27 and TRBJ1-1; D not certain. The V gene's germline CDR1 is MNHEY and CDR2 SMNVEV (reference sequence). V lost 4 bases, J lost 1 base, and 10 bases lay in between. The CDR3 spans 14 residues. The CDR3 reads CASSSRPKNTEAFF. The CDR3 DNA reads as TGTGCCAGCAGTTCTCGACCCAAGAACACTGAAGCTTTCTTT.

The chain combines TRBV21-1 with TRBJ2-1; the table's TRBD1 call for D was not verified on the DNA. TRBV21-1 counts as a pseudogene. The CDR3 is made up of 19 amino acids. CDR3 protein: CASSISSGTGRSLYNEQFF. The CDR3 coding sequence is TGTGCCAGCAGCATATCATCCGGGACAGGGCGTTCTCTCTACAATGAGCAGTTCTTC.

The chain joins TRBV7-2 to TRBJ2-3; D gene uncertain. The ends were cut back, 0 bases at V and 1 base at J, with 11 bases in the middle. Germline CDR1 reads SGHTA; CDR2 reads FQGNSA. This CDR3 region has 16 residues. This CDR3 reads CASSLALLVGTDTQYF. The CDR3 nucleotides read TGTGCCAGCAGCTTAGCGCTCCTAGTTGGCACAGATACGCAGTATTTT.

The chain recombines TRBV11-1 with TRBJ1-1; D may be TRBD1 (5 bases). V shed 6 bases and J shed 3 bases, with 20 bases lying between them. This CDR3 is 16 amino acids long. Looked up from germline, CDR1 is SGHAT and CDR2 is FQDESV (reference sequence). For the CDR3, the DNA is TGTGCCAGCAGTCTTTTGATCGGGGGGGGAGACACTGAAGCTTTCTTT. The encoded protein is CASSLLIGGGDTEAFF.